These T cell receptor beta chains were read from a single sample in a study of sequential checkpoint blockade in melanoma. TCRdb's table, derived via immunoSEQ multiplex PCR, lists solely in-frame clones and lacks some. The sample records fewer than 45,000 clones, roughly 90% being singletons. The specimen comprised CD8+ T cells sorted from blood (inferred from file names), sampled from a patient given nivolumab and ipilimumab in sequence. The receptors were gathered from a human donor with melanoma. CDR3s include the opening cysteine and the closing phenylalanine or tryptophan. A D gene is named only where the DNA matches it firmly. Size is omitted from some rows. Given values are once, few, many or a class for expanded clones.

j_call v_call clone_size d_call cdr3_nt cdr3_aa
TRBJ2-2 TRBV29-1 once TRBD1 TGCAGCGTTGAAGGGCAGGGGGCGGTCGGGGAGCTGTTTTTT CSVEGQGAVGELFF
TRBJ2-7 TRBV7-9 - TRBD2 TGTGCCAGCAGCCCAAAGACTAGCGGACGTTCCTACGAGCAGTACTTC CASSPKTSGRSYEQYF
TRBJ2-2 TRBV30 - TRBD1 TGTGCCTGGCAGGGGGACACCGGGGAGCTGTTTTTT CAWQGDTGELFF
TRBJ2-2 TRBV29-1 - - TGCAGCGGGGGAGCGAACACCGGGGAGCTGTTTTTT CSGGANTGELFF
TRBJ2-3 TRBV28 - - TGTGCCAGCAGTTTGTTGGCCGATTGGGATACGCAGTATTTT CASSLLADWDTQYF
TRBJ2-1 TRBV19 - TRBD2 TGTGCCAGTAGTATAGGGGCGGGAGTAATTGATGAGCAGTTCTTC CASSIGAGVIDEQFF
TRBJ2-2 TRBV6-5 few - TGTGCCAGCAGTTACTCCCCAGGAAAGTACGCCGGGGAGCTGTTTTTT CASSYSPGKYAGELFF
TRBJ1-1 TRBV15 - - TGTGCCACCAGAGATAGAGGCACTGAAGCTTTCTTT CATRDRGTEAFF
TRBJ1-5 TRBV13 - TRBD1 TGTGCCAGCAGCATGCGACAGGGCCCTAATCAGCCCCAGCATTTT CASSMRQGPNQPQHF
TRBJ2-2 TRBV29-1 - TRBD1 TGCAGCGTTACAGGGGTGAGGACCGGGGAGCTGTTTTTT CSVTGVRTGELFF
TRBJ2-1 TRBV4-3 - TRBD2 TGCGCCAGCAGCACCGGGCGGGAGAGTTACAACAATGAGCAGTTCTTC CASSTGRESYNNEQFF
TRBJ2-2 TRBV9 - - TGTGCCAGCAGCCCCGTGCTAGTGAACCCCGGGGAGCTGTTTTTT CASSPVLVNPGELFF
TRBJ2-1 TRBV6-5 - - TGTGCCAGCAGCCAGACGAGCGGCAGTTACAATGAGCAGTTCTTC CASSQTSGSYNEQFF
TRBJ1-2 TRBV20-1 - - TGCAGCTCTACAGGGTATGGCTACACCTTC CSSTGYGYTF
TRBJ2-7 TRBV7-6 - - TGTGCCAGCAGCTTAGGGGACAAGTCCTACGAGCAGTACTTC CASSLGDKSYEQYF
TRBJ2-7 TRBV7-9 - TRBD2 TGTGCCAGCAGCTCCCCGGGGGGAGCCTACGAGCAGTACTTC CASSSPGGAYEQYF
TRBJ1-5 TRBV6-5 - - TGTGCCAGCAGTTACCAGGGTAATCAGCCCCAGCATTTT CASSYQGNQPQHF
TRBJ1-2 TRBV9 - TRBD1 TGTGCCAGCAGCGTAGTGGGACAGGGGATAGACGGCTACACCTTC CASSVVGQGIDGYTF
TRBJ1-2 TRBV28 - TRBD1 TGTGCCACACAGGGGGCTGGGGTAGGCTACACCTTC CATQGAGVGYTF
TRBJ1-1 TRBV5-1 - - TGCGCCAGCAGCTGGGCCGTCTCCACTGAAGCTTTCTTT CASSWAVSTEAFF
TRBJ2-7 TRBV7-6 - TRBD2 TGTGCCAGCAGCTTAGGCGGGAGGGCCGTCGAGCAGTACTTC CASSLGGRAVEQYF
TRBJ2-3 TRBV27 - - TGTGCCAGCAGTCTGCCCCGGGGAGCGAACTGGCCCGATACGCAGTATTTT CASSLPRGANWPDTQYF
TRBJ2-7 TRBV7-9 once - TGTGCCAGCAGCACCGGGGCCTACGAGCAGTACTTC CASSTGAYEQYF